A single sample is the source of the 6 T cell receptor beta chains below, sequenced in a study of blood T cell repertoires in COVID-19 (dated by TCRdb to 2018 to 2020). Libraries came from the immunoSEQ multiplex PCR assay. Imported from immuneACCESS, the table was reduced by TCRdb to in-frame sequences with V and J called. These copies leave out some clones; in studies compared against another copy, an unresolved V gene accounts for under half, and the cause of the remainder is not known. Across this sample there are some 80,000 clones, with approximately 93% seen only once. The ten largest account for 2.5% to 3% of the sample. Sequences were obtained from peripheral blood. The source is a man aged 50 to 60 with COVID-19, enrolled during active disease.

The rearrangement joins TRBV7-9 to TRBJ2-7, with D perhaps TRBD1 (6 bases). Between the trimmed V and J ends, which lost 5 bases and 9 bases, there was a span of 17 bases. The CDR3 is 13 amino acids. Germline assignment: CDR1 SEHNR and CDR2 FQNEAQ (reference sequence). In nucleotides, the CDR3 is TGTGCCAGCAGCGGGGACAATATCGACGGGCAGTACTTC. Its translation is CASSGDNIDGQYF.

This clone was seen only a few times. The rearrangement links TRBV3-1 (or the pseudogene TRBV3-2) to TRBJ2-1; D possibly corresponds to TRBD1 (5 bases). CDR1 is LGHDT, CDR2 YNNKEL, per germline (reference sequence). The CDR3 sequence is 13 residues long. The germline V and J ends were trimmed by 0 bases and 5 bases, with 5 bases remaining between them. The CDR3 spells CASSQDRDNEQFF. The CDR3, as DNA: TGTGCCAGCAGCCAAGACAGGGACAATGAGCAGTTCTTC.

The genes are TRBV4-1 and TRBJ2-1; D might be TRBD2 (6 bases). The CDR3 is made up of 16 amino acids. Germline lookup yields CDR1 MGHRA and CDR2 YSYEKL. Trimming took 8 bases from V and 0 from J, leaving 17 bases between them. The CDR3 bases are TGCGCCAGCGGCCTTTCTAGCGTAAGCTCCTACAATGAGCAGTTCTTC. Encoded protein: CASGLSSVSSYNEQFF.

V is TRBV4-1 and J is TRBJ2-7; 7 bases agree with TRBD1. With V trimmed by 4 bases and J by 1 base, 4 bases remained unmatched. Germline V lookup: CDR1 MGHRA, CDR2 YSYEKL. The CDR3 contains 14 residues. CDR3 DNA: TGCGCCAGCAGCCTAGACAGGGATTCCTACGAGCAGTACTTC. This encodes CASSLDRDSYEQYF.

Details on this clone: Different DNA sequences within this sample yield the same CDR3. The chain uses TRBV9 and TRBJ2-2; 7 nucleotides line up with TRBD2. Per the germline V gene, CDR1 is SGDLS and CDR2 is YYNGEE. The CDR3 contains 15 residues. J gave up 5 bases and V 3 bases, and 7 bases lay outside the gene matches. The CDR3 spells CASSASGGLTGELFF. Written as DNA, the CDR3 is TGTGCCAGCAGCGCTTCGGGAGGCTTAACCGGGGAGCTGTTTTTT.

The chain employs TRBV13 and TRBJ2-3, with 8 bases lining up with TRBD1. CDR3 length: 15 amino acids. Germline V gene data show CDR1 as PRHDT and CDR2 as FYEKMQ (reference sequence). Trimming removed 6 bases from V and 4 bases from J; junction bases left unmatched: 9. The CDR3 nucleotides read TGTGCCAGCAGGAGGACAGGGCGGAAGGCAGATACGCAGTATTTT. It is translated as CASRRTGRKADTQYF.